Below are 15 T cell receptor beta chains sequenced from a single sample in a study of cytomegalovirus exposure and HLA in healthy donors. With 60 Vbeta and 13 Jbeta primers, the PCR was carried out. TCRdb's table, derived via immunoSEQ multiplex PCR, lists solely in-frame clones and lacks some. The record lists 120,000 to 150,000 clones, of which the ten most abundant hold about 1.7%. Material: PBMCs. The receptors stem from a woman between 50 and 59 years old in good health and CMV-seronegative.

The chain has TRBV4-1 and TRBJ2-1; D gene uncertain. Germline V gene lookup returns CDR1 MGHRA and CDR2 YSYEKL. V lost 0 bases, J lost 8 bases, and 8 bases lay in between. The CDR3 has 13 amino acids. CDR3 sequence (DNA): TGCGCCAGCAGCCAAGAACGGGTCTATGAGCAGTTCTTC. It translates to CASSQERVYEQFF.

The chain recombines TRBV10-3 with TRBJ1-3; no definite D call. This CDR3 comprises 17 residues. Germline-derived CDR1 and CDR2 are ENHRY and SYGVKD. V was pared by 0 bases and J by 2 bases, with 14 bases between. Written as DNA, the CDR3 is TGTGCCATCAGTGAGTCGAATGCGGGAGATCCTGGAAACACCATATATTTT. The encoded protein is CAISESNAGDPGNTIYF.

In nucleotides, the CDR3 is TGTGCCAGCAGTTCCAACGGGTACCGGCCCCAGCATTTT. Protein product: CASSSNGYRPQHF. The rearrangement joins TRBV2 to TRBJ1-5; D unresolved. CDR1 is SNHLY and CDR2 is FYNNEI in the germline V gene. This CDR3 has 13 amino acids. Trimming left V 5 bases short and J 9 bases short, with 14 bases between.

For the CDR3, the DNA is TGCGCCAGCAGCTTCGACAGGGGTGGCGAGCAGTACTTC. Translated: CASSFDRGGEQYF. The chain is built from TRBV5-1 and TRBJ2-7, with 8 bases identical to TRBD1. The V segment lost 2 bases and the J segment 6 bases; nucleotides outside the gene matches: 4. Germline CDR1 reads SGHRS; CDR2 reads YFSETQ. This CDR3 is built from 13 residues.

The rearrangement uses TRBV9 and TRBJ2-7, with D maybe TRBD1 (6 bases). Per germline, CDR1 SGDLS and CDR2 YYNGEE. The CDR3 is 16 residues long. Trimming took off 0 bases at V and 0 bases at J, with 13 bases between the two ends. Written as DNA, the CDR3 is TGTGCCAGCAGCGTAGATCCAATGACAGGCTCCTACGAGCAGTACTTC. Its protein is CASSVDPMTGSYEQYF.

V gene TRBV18 combines with J gene TRBJ1-1; 12 nucleotides line up with TRBD1. The V gene end was trimmed by 8 bases and the J gene end by 1 base; junction bases not matched to a gene: 11. Germline lookup yields CDR1 KGHSH and CDR2 LQKENI. The CDR3 runs to 17 residues. CDR3 nucleotides: TGTGCCAGCCTGCCCTGGGACAGGGGGCCGGGGAACACTGAAGCTTTCTTT. This encodes CASLPWDRGPGNTEAFF.

In nucleotides, the CDR3 is TGTGCCAGCAGCCAGACAGCTAACTATGGCTACACCTTC. Its translation: CASSQTANYGYTF. The chain is built from TRBV4-2 and TRBJ1-2; tentative D call: TRBD1 (5 bases). The V gene's germline CDR1 is LGHNA and CDR2 YNFKEQ. V was clipped by 3 bases and J by 0 bases, with 5 bases between them. The CDR3 covers 13 residues.

The chain couples TRBV5-6 to TRBJ1-2; tentatively, D is TRBD1 (6 bases). V dropped 2 bases and J dropped 8 bases, with 22 bases sitting between them. The CDR3 runs 16 residues. Per germline, CDR1 SGHDT and CDR2 YYEEEE. The CDR3, as DNA: TGTGCCAGCAGCTTAGGCTGGCGGGGGCCCGGGCGAGGCTACACCTTC. Translating it yields CASSLGWRGPGRGYTF.

The rearrangement uses TRBV5-1 and TRBJ2-1; 13 bases are shared with TRBD2. The CDR3 loop spans 16 amino acids. CDR1 SGHRS and CDR2 YFSETQ come from the germline V gene. J was trimmed by 8 bases and V by 4 bases; bases with no gene match: 9. The CDR3 region has the DNA TGCGCCAGCAGCGCTACTAGCGGGGGGGCCTGGTATGAGCAGTTCTTC. It specifies CASSATSGGAWYEQFF.

The chain uses TRBV7-9 and TRBJ2-7; 11 positions match TRBD1. This CDR3 has 14 residues. Trimming at V came to 5 bases and at J to 4 bases, leaving 4 bases not matched to a gene. The germline gives CDR1 SEHNR, CDR2 FQNEAQ (reference sequence). The DNA for the CDR3 is TGTGCCAGCAGCATCGGGACAGGGGGGTACGAGCAGTACTTC. This translates into CASSIGTGGYEQYF.

The chain recombines TRBV7-2 with TRBJ1-1; D is undetermined. Per the germline V gene, CDR1 is SGHTA and CDR2 is FQGNSA. The V end was cut by 2 bases, the J end by 3 bases, with 10 bases between. The CDR3 loop spans 14 amino acids. The CDR3: CASSLLGEDTEAFF. The CDR3 DNA reads as TGTGCCAGCAGCTTACTTGGGGAGGACACTGAAGCTTTCTTT.

The chain is built from TRBV5-5 and TRBJ1-1; 11 positions agree with TRBD1. The CDR3 is made up of 19 amino acids. The V gene's germline CDR1 is SGHKS and CDR2 YYEKEE (reference sequence). The J segment lost 6 bases and the V segment lost 2 bases, leaving 18 bases of the junction unmatched. The CDR3 region has the DNA TGTGCCAGCAGCTTCCCCCTGGACAGGGGGCTAGTAACTGGGGCTGAAGCTTTCTTT. This sequence encodes CASSFPLDRGLVTGAEAFF.

The V gene is TRBV5-5, the J gene TRBJ2-2, with D perhaps TRBD1 (6 bases). The CDR3 runs to 14 residues. The V gene lost 4 bases and the J gene lost 5 bases, with 12 bases spanning the gap. The germline gives CDR1 SGHKS, CDR2 YYEKEE (reference sequence). The CDR3 loop reads CASSQPDRTGELFF. CDR3 coding DNA: TGTGCCAGCAGCCAACCTGACAGGACCGGGGAGCTGTTTTTT.

J is TRBJ2-7 and V is TRBV6-1; perhaps TRBD2 as D (6 bases). The V end lost 6 bases, the J end lost 3 bases, and 18 bases lay between the germline ends. Germline V gene data show CDR1 as MNHNS and CDR2 as SASEGT. The CDR3 is made up of 15 amino acids. In DNA, the CDR3 is TGTGCCAGCAGCCTGATGGGGGACTCGAGCTACGAGCAGTACTTC. It translates to CASSLMGDSSYEQYF.

The rearrangement links TRBV27 to TRBJ1-2; weak D call: TRBD1 (6 bases). Trimming took off 3 bases at V and 4 bases at J, with 9 bases between the two ends. This CDR3 has 13 residues. CDR1 is MNHEY and CDR2 is SMNVEV in the germline V gene (reference sequence). The CDR3 coding sequence is TGTGCCAGCAGTTTGGTAGGGGGCTATGGCTACACCTTC. Protein product: CASSLVGGYGYTF.